These 28 T cell receptor beta chains share one sample of origin, sequenced in a study of T-cell memory formation after mild COVID-19. A single record per CDR3 protein comes from TCRdb applying MiXCR to the 5' RACE reads. The data hold approximately 260,000 distinct CDR3 sequences, with over 15% observed a single time. The material sequenced was PBMCs or a T cell subset sorted from them (not recorded which). Every receptor here comes from a young man who had mild COVID-19 (a few samples of this study predate the infection). Cell type and time point are not known.

The chain is built from TRBV9 and TRBJ1-6, with no clear D. The CDR3 has 16 residues. Trimming removed 1 base at V and 0 bases at J, with 8 bases between. The germline V gene encodes CDR1 SGDLS and CDR2 YYNGEE. The chain's CDR3 is CASSVSVSSYNSPLHF. Here the CDR3 DNA reads TGTGCCAGCAGCGTATCGGTTAGCTCCTATAATTCACCCCTCCACTTT.

The chain employs TRBV6-5 and TRBJ1-6; 9 positions match TRBD1. The CDR3 covers 13 residues. Germline trimming cut 9 bases from V and 10 bases from J; bases unmatched to any gene: 7. Germline CDR1 MNHEY, CDR2 SVGAGI. In nucleotides, the CDR3 is TGTGCCAGTACCTGGGACAGGGTCTCACCCCTCCACTTT. It yields the protein CASTWDRVSPLHF.

This clonotype was seen more than once but under ten times. J is TRBJ2-7 and V is TRBV18; D remains ambiguous. Trimming cost V 3 bases and J 5 bases, with 14 bases left between them. Germline CDR1 reads KGHSH; CDR2 reads LQKENI. The CDR3 covers 14 residues. CDR3 bases: TGTGCCAGCTCACCTCTTAACACCGTCAACGAGCAGTACGTC. The encoded protein is CASSPLNTVNEQYV.

The chain recombines TRBV4-3 with TRBJ2-3; D is tentatively TRBD1 or TRBD2 (5 bases each). The CDR3 extends over 16 amino acids. The germline V and J ends were trimmed by 0 bases and 3 bases, with 13 bases remaining between them. Germline lookup yields CDR1 LGHNA and CDR2 YSLEER. CDR3 sequence: CASSQEGAGGTDTQYF. For the CDR3, the DNA is TGCGCCAGCAGCCAAGAAGGGGCCGGAGGAACAGATACGCAGTATTTT.

This clonotype turned up a few times. The gene calls are TRBV6-5 and TRBJ1-1; D gene unclear. The CDR3 spans 13 residues. Trimming removed 5 bases at V and 1 base at J, with 8 bases between. Germline values: CDR1 MNHEY, CDR2 SVGAGI. In DNA, the CDR3 is TGTGCCAGCAGTGACATATCGAACACTGAAGCTTTCTTT. Its protein product is CASSDISNTEAFF.

This clonotype was recorded only once. The chain links TRBV20-1 to TRBJ1-1, with D possibly being TRBD1 (6 bases). The V gene lost 5 bases and the J gene lost 2 bases, with 15 bases spanning the gap. The CDR3 covers 14 residues. Germline CDR1 reads DFQATT; CDR2 reads SNEGSKA (reference sequence). CDR3 residues: CSAQDRRRNTEAFF. DNA of the CDR3: TGCAGTGCTCAGGACAGACGACGAAACACTGAAGCTTTCTTT.

The gene calls are TRBV3-1 and TRBJ1-3; D uncertain. With 5 bases removed from V and 4 bases from J, the gap between germline ends came to 9 bases. The CDR3 length is 13 residues. The germline gives CDR1 LGHDT, CDR2 YNNKEL (reference sequence). CDR3 nucleotide sequence: TGTGCCAGCAGCTACACACAGGGAAACACCATATATTTT. It codes for CASSYTQGNTIYF.

As for this clonotype: One base away lies a much larger clone, so this may be a sequencing read error. The chain has TRBV20-1 and TRBJ1-6; D is unclear. This CDR3 comprises 14 residues. Germline values: CDR1 DFQATT, CDR2 SNEGSKA (reference sequence). Trimming removed 2 bases at V and 0 bases at J, with 5 bases between. CDR3 nucleotides: TGCAGTGCTAGACAGAGCTCCTATAATTCACCCCTCCACTTT. Its translation: CSARQSSYNSPLHF.

This chain joins TRBV10-3 and TRBJ2-7, with a possible D match to TRBD2 (6 bases). Germline V gives CDR1 ENHRY, CDR2 SYGVKD. The CDR3 consists of 12 residues. Trimming removed 6 bases at V and 7 bases at J, with 13 bases between. As DNA, the CDR3 is TGTGCCATCAGAGACAAGGCGGGGGAGCAGTACTTC. Its protein is CAIRDKAGEQYF.

This clonotype was seen only a few times. The chain joins TRBV9 to TRBJ2-1; a possible D gene is TRBD1 (5 bases). Per germline, CDR1 SGDLS and CDR2 YYNGEE. Trimming cost V 0 bases and J 2 bases, with 9 bases left between them. The CDR3 consists of 15 residues. The CDR3 sequence: CASSVGQGTYNEQFF. In DNA form, the CDR3 reads TGTGCCAGCAGCGTAGGGCAGGGAACCTACAATGAGCAGTTCTTC.

The chain is built from TRBV7-9 and TRBJ2-1; weak D call: TRBD2 (7 bases). There are 14 residues in the CDR3. Germline V gene sequence: CDR1 SEHNR, CDR2 FQNEAQ (reference sequence). Deletions cut 7 bases from V and 8 bases from J, with 18 bases between. CDR3 nucleotide sequence: TGTGCCAGCATGGTGGGGGCGGGAGTAGATGAGCAGTTCTTC. This sequence encodes CASMVGAGVDEQFF.

This clonotype has a handful of counts. DNA for the CDR3: TGTGCCAGCCTGGACAGGGGGCTAAGCACTGAAGCTTTCTTT. As protein: CASLDRGLSTEAFF. The chain links TRBV5-4 to TRBJ1-1; 11 nucleotides agree with TRBD1. The CDR3 consists of 14 residues. Trimming took 7 bases from V and 4 from J; bases not matched to a gene: 6. The germline gives CDR1 SGHNT, CDR2 YYREEE (reference sequence).

Only a few counts were recorded for this clonotype. The V call is TRBV5-6, the J call TRBJ2-3, with no clear D. This CDR3 spans 14 amino acids. Trimming took off 2 bases at V and 6 bases at J, with 13 bases between the two ends. Germline V CDR1 and CDR2: SGHDT, YYEEEE. This CDR3 reads CASSFGVRADTQYF. DNA for the CDR3: TGTGCCAGCAGCTTCGGAGTACGGGCCGATACGCAGTATTTT.

The CDR3 DNA sequence: TGTGCCTTCTCCCCGGGACCGGGCTACGAGCAGTACTTC. The encoded protein is CAFSPGPGYEQYF. The chain carries TRBV30 and TRBJ2-7, with D perhaps TRBD1 or TRBD2 (5 bases each). The germline CDR1 and CDR2 sequences are GTSNPN and SVGIG (reference sequence). The CDR3 extends over 13 amino acids. V gave up 7 bases and J gave up 3 bases, with 16 bases separating them. The variable domain in full, with the rest retrieved from reference TRBV30 and TRBJ2-7, is SQTIHQWPATLVQPVGSPLSLECTVEGTSNPNLYWYRQAAGRGLQLLFYSVGIGQISSEVPQNLSASRPQDRQFILSSKKLLLSDSGFYLCAFSPGPGYEQYFGPGTRLTVT.

The CDR3 loop reads CASSLGGSGETQYF. CDR3 coding DNA: TGTGCCAGCAGCTTAGGGGGCAGCGGAGAGACCCAGTACTTC. The chain employs TRBV11-3 and TRBJ2-5, with D possibly called TRBD1 or TRBD2 (5 bases each). V was trimmed by 1 base and J by 4 bases, leaving 10 bases between them. This CDR3 is built from 14 residues. Looked up from germline, CDR1 is SGHNT and CDR2 is YENEEA.

This clonotype was observed a handful of times. This chain joins TRBV7-9 and TRBJ1-1; a possible D gene is TRBD1 (5 bases). Germline CDR1 reads SEHNR; CDR2 reads FQNEAQ (reference sequence). V lost 5 bases, J lost 7 bases, and 17 bases lay in between. The CDR3 sequence is 14 residues long. CDR3 in amino acids: CASSTSQGSREAFF. CDR3 DNA: TGTGCCAGCAGCACAAGTCAGGGATCCCGTGAAGCTTTCTTT.

The CDR3 DNA sequence: TGTGCCAGCAGCTTGTTTCGTGCTCTGGAGTACTTC. It encodes CASSLFRALEYF. The chain links TRBV5-5 to TRBJ2-4; D is unclear. V lost 1 base and J lost 14, with 13 bases in between. CDR1 and CDR2 (germline): SGHKS, YYEKEE (reference sequence). CDR3 length equals 12 residues.

The gene calls are TRBV7-3 and TRBJ2-3; tentatively, D is TRBD2 (6 bases). Germline loops: CDR1 SGHTA, CDR2 FQGTGA. The CDR3 is made up of 16 amino acids. The V and J ends lost 5 bases and 5 bases respectively, with 20 bases between them. Written as DNA, the CDR3 is TGTGCCAGCAGCATCTCGAGGGGCGTGGGGGGAGATACGCAGTATTTT. Protein: CASSISRGVGGDTQYF.

The chain combines TRBV11-3 with TRBJ2-1, with D maybe TRBD2 (7 bases). Trimming removed 4 bases from V and 9 bases from J, with 22 bases in between. From germline, CDR1 is SGHNT and CDR2 YENEEA. The CDR3 is 16 amino acids. The CDR3 region is CASSSGLGSTGPEQFF. The CDR3 nucleotides read TGTGCCAGCAGCTCCGGACTAGGCTCTACAGGGCCTGAGCAGTTCTTC.

This clonotype was counted a few times. The chain carries TRBV7-2 and TRBJ2-5; 7 positions match TRBD1. The CDR3 is 14 residues long. J was trimmed by 5 bases and V by 1 base; bases with no gene match: 4. The germline V gene has CDR1 SGHTA and CDR2 FQGNSA. In DNA, the CDR3 is TGTGCCAGCAGCTTAGGGACAGGTGGCGAGACCCAGTACTTC. It codes for CASSLGTGGETQYF. Variable domain in full (rest from reference TRBV7-2 and TRBJ2-5): GAGVSQSPSNKVTEKGKDVELRCDPISGHTALYWYRQSLGQGLEFLIYFQGNSAPDKSGLPSDRFSAERTGGSVSTLTIQRTQQEDSAVYLCASSLGTGGETQYFGPGTRLLVL.

This clonotype has a handful of counts. The CDR3 DNA sequence: TGCGCCAGCAGCCACCCCTCGGACACTCCTGGAAACACCATATATTTT. Its protein product is CASSHPSDTPGNTIYF. The rearrangement uses TRBV4-1 and TRBJ1-3; possible D gene TRBD1, 5 bases. V lost 3 bases and J lost 2, with 14 bases in between. Germline lookup yields CDR1 MGHRA and CDR2 YSYEKL. This CDR3 is built from 16 residues.

The J gene is TRBJ1-1, the V gene TRBV27; D call uncertain. V lost 7 bases and J lost 3, with 12 bases in between. CDR3 size: 13 residues. The germline CDR1 and CDR2 sequences are MNHEY and SMNVEV (reference sequence). CDR3 in amino acids: CASKFYSDTEAFF. The CDR3 nucleotides are TGTGCCAGCAAGTTTTACAGTGACACTGAAGCTTTCTTT.

V is TRBV6-1 and J is TRBJ1-1, with no clear D. V lost 5 bases, J lost 3 bases, and 13 bases lay in between. CDR3 length: 14 residues. Germline values: CDR1 MNHNS, CDR2 SASEGT. For the CDR3, the DNA is TGTGCCAGCAGTTCGACCCCTGGATACACTGAAGCTTTCTTT. It yields the protein CASSSTPGYTEAFF.

The chain joins TRBV4-2 to TRBJ2-2, with a weak D call TRBD1 (6 bases). The V gene's germline CDR1 is LGHNA and CDR2 YNFKEQ. V was shortened by 0 bases and J by 0 bases, with 8 bases between the two germline ends. The CDR3 loop spans 16 amino acids. The DNA for the CDR3 is TGTGCCAGCAGCCAAGAGGGGACAACGAACACCGGGGAGCTGTTTTTT. Its translation is CASSQEGTTNTGELFF.

The chain uses TRBV20-1 and TRBJ2-5; D perhaps matches TRBD1 (6 bases). Trimming pared 2 bases from V and 3 bases from J, leaving 13 bases between. The CDR3 is 14 residues long. Germline V gene sequence: CDR1 DFQATT, CDR2 SNEGSKA (reference sequence). The DNA for the CDR3 is TGCAGTGCTAGAAACAGGGCGAGTGAAGAGACCCAGTACTTC. Translated, it gives CSARNRASEETQYF.

The rearrangement uses TRBV3-1 and TRBJ2-3, with TRBD1 identical over 9 bases. This CDR3 spans 15 amino acids. The trim removed 4 bases at V and 3 bases at J, leaving 5 bases unmatched. The germline V gene encodes CDR1 LGHDT and CDR2 YNNKEL (reference sequence). The DNA of the CDR3 is TGTGCCAGCAGCCGGAGGGACAGGGCGACAGATACGCAGTATTTT. Translated: CASSRRDRATDTQYF.

This clonotype was detected ten times or more. The genes are TRBV7-9 and TRBJ2-1, with D possibly matching TRBD1 (5 bases). Trimming stripped 1 base from V and 4 bases from J, with 11 bases between. The CDR3 totals 15 residues. The germline V gene has CDR1 SEHNR and CDR2 FQNEAQ (reference sequence). The CDR3 loop is CASSLDHRPYNEQFF. CDR3 sequence (DNA): TGTGCCAGCAGCTTAGATCACAGGCCTTACAATGAGCAGTTCTTC.

This clonotype was counted a few times. The rearrangement links TRBV4-1 to TRBJ1-6, with 9 bases identical to TRBD1. From germline, CDR1 is MGHRA and CDR2 YSYEKL. V trimming: 5 bases; J trimming: 7 bases; junction bases outside the gene matches: 9. CDR3 length equals 16 residues. The CDR3 DNA is TGCGCCAGCAGCGAACAGGGACAGGGCCAAAATTCACCCCTCCACTTT. This sequence encodes CASSEQGQGQNSPLHF.